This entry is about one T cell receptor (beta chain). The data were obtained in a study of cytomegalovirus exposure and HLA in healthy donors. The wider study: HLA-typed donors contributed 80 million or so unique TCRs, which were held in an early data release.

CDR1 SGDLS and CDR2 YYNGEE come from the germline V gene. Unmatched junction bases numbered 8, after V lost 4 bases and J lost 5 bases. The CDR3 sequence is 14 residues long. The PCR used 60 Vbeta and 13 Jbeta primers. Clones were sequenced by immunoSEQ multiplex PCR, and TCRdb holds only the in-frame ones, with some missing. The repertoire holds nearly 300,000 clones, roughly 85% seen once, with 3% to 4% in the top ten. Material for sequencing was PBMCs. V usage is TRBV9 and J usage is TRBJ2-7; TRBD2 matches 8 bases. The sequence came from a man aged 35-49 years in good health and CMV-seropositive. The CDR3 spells CASSRTAGVNEQYF. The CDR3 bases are TGTGCCAGCAGCAGGACAGCGGGAGTAAACGAGCAGTACTTC.